This T cell receptor beta chain was found in a study of T cell responses to AZD1222 COVID-19 vaccine. Clones were read by immunoSEQ multiplex PCR, and TCRdb kept only the in-frame ones, dropping some. The sample has roughly 190,000 clones; about 92% are singletons. Notes on the study in general: With dominance at 160-218 and 743-854, vaccine-associated CD4 TCRs spanned spike. There were mostly white British donors and more females than males, and clonal diversity was possibly underestimated. Unmutated variant regions reportedly attract nearly half of all spike-specific TCRs.

The CDR3 spans 13 residues. CDR1 LNHDA and CDR2 SQIVND come from the germline V gene (reference sequence). Between the trimmed V and J ends, which lost 3 bases and 6 bases, there was a span of 8 bases. A note on this clone: Its specificity is unknown.

The chain has TRBV19 and TRBJ1-4; D remains ambiguous. This clonotype was sampled from an adult who received the MenACWY meningococcal vaccine as a control. Source: peripheral blood, taken 28 days after the second dose of the MenACWY control vaccine. CDR3 in DNA: TGTGCCAGTAGTATGCAGGAGGATGAAAAACTGTTTTTT. Its protein is CASSMQEDEKLFF.